Following are 20 T cell receptor beta chains from one sample sequenced in a study of T cell responses to AZD1222 COVID-19 vaccine. The method was immunoSEQ multiplex PCR; TCRdb's version includes in-frame clones alone and lacks a portion of them. The sample has 100,000 to 150,000 clones; about 87% are singletons. Specimen: peripheral blood, collected on day 0 of AZD1222 vaccination. These receptors were taken from an adult in good health.

The chain is built from TRBV30 and TRBJ2-7; D is uncertain. Germline CDR1 GTSNPN, CDR2 SVGIG (reference sequence). Trimming took 0 bases from V and 7 from J, leaving 7 bases between them. The CDR3 is 11 amino acids. The CDR3 spells CAWSVGPEQYF. For the CDR3, the DNA is TGTGCCTGGAGTGTCGGGCCAGAGCAGTACTTC. The complete variable domain, with remaining parts taken from reference TRBV30 and TRBJ2-7, reads SQTIHQWPATLVQPVGSPLSLECTVEGTSNPNLYWYRQAAGRGLQLLFYSVGIGQISSEVPQNLSASRPQDRQFILSSKKLLLSDSGFYLCAWSVGPEQYFGPGTRLTVT.

The chain is built from TRBV27 and TRBJ1-4; D remains unclear. Looked up from germline, CDR1 is MNHEY and CDR2 is SMNVEV (reference sequence). This CDR3 spans 15 amino acids. Trimming pared 2 bases from V and 0 bases from J, leaving 7 bases between. CDR3 DNA: TGTGCCAGCAGTTTACGCCGTGCAACTAATGAAAAACTGTTTTTT. Translated: CASSLRRATNEKLFF.

CDR3 protein: CAIRLDSSSYEQYF. The CDR3 DNA is TGTGCCATCCGGCTGGATTCAAGCTCCTACGAGCAGTACTTC. This sequence joins TRBV10-3 and TRBJ2-7; D is ambiguous. The V end lost 8 bases, the J end lost 0 bases, and 14 bases lay between the germline ends. Looked up from germline, CDR1 is ENHRY and CDR2 is SYGVKD. CDR3 length equals 14 residues.

The sample holds a few counts of this clone. The chain joins TRBV28 to TRBJ2-1; the match to TRBD1 covers 10 bases. The CDR3 spans 17 residues. Per the germline V gene, CDR1 is MDHEN and CDR2 is SYDVKM. The junction had 18 bases not matched to a gene; V was cut back by 7 bases and J by 9 bases. CDR3 sequence reads: CASTSADDRGRGGEQFF. The DNA of the CDR3 is TGTGCCAGCACCTCCGCAGATGACAGGGGGCGCGGGGGTGAGCAGTTCTTC.

The chain recombines TRBV24-1 with TRBJ2-1; D is possibly TRBD2 (6 bases). The CDR3 totals 16 residues. The germline V and J ends were trimmed by 3 bases and 4 bases, with 15 bases remaining between them. The V gene's germline CDR1 is KGHDR and CDR2 SFDVKD. The CDR3 protein is CATSDRGTDTYNEQFF. The CDR3 DNA reads as TGTGCCACCAGTGATCGCGGGACGGACACATACAATGAGCAGTTCTTC.

The V gene is TRBV24-1, the J gene TRBJ1-3; tentative D call: TRBD1 (6 bases). Between the trimmed V and J ends, which lost 11 bases and 4 bases, there was a span of 8 bases. The CDR3 runs 11 residues. The germline CDR1 and CDR2 sequences are KGHDR and SFDVKD. The CDR3 sequence is CASRGGNTIYF. DNA for the CDR3: TGTGCCAGCAGGGGAGGAAACACCATATATTTT.

The chain carries TRBV2 and TRBJ2-7; D remains ambiguous. This CDR3 region has 13 residues. Germline V gene sequence: CDR1 SNHLY, CDR2 FYNNEI. V was pared by 2 bases and J by 3 bases, with 8 bases between. The CDR3 DNA follows: TGTGCCAGCAGTGAAAAACTCCTCTACGAGCAGTACTTC. Residues: CASSEKLLYEQYF.

This clone was detected a few times. The rearrangement joins TRBV25-1 to TRBJ1-5, with D perhaps matching TRBD1 (6 bases). Trimming removed 4 bases from V and 4 bases from J, with 20 bases in between. The V gene's germline CDR1 is MGHDK and CDR2 SYGVNS. The CDR3 runs 17 residues. CDR3 bases: TGTGCCAGCAGTGGAGGGGTGGGGGCAGGGGAGAATCAGCCCCAGCATTTT. This codes for CASSGGVGAGENQPQHF.

The rearrangement joins TRBV7-9 to TRBJ1-5; tentatively, D is TRBD1 (6 bases). The germline CDR1 and CDR2 sequences are SEHNR and FQNEAQ (reference sequence). The V end lost 5 bases, the J end lost 6 bases, and 17 bases lay between the germline ends. This CDR3 region has 15 residues. DNA of the CDR3: TGTGCCAGCAGCCCAGATGGACAGCAGGGTCAGCCCCAGCATTTT. Amino acid sequence: CASSPDGQQGQPQHF.

The genes are TRBV9 and TRBJ1-4, with D unresolved. This CDR3 is 15 amino acids long. V lost 4 bases, J lost 4 bases, and 14 bases lay in between. CDR1 SGDLS and CDR2 YYNGEE come from the germline V gene. The CDR3 region has the DNA TGTGCCAGCAGCTCGGGTGGCCGGGGTAATGAAAAACTGTTTTTT. Residues: CASSSGGRGNEKLFF.

This clone has just one count. DNA of the CDR3: TGTGCCAGCAGCCATCGTCTTTCGGTGGGCGGCAATCAGCCCCAGCATTTT. Amino acids: CASSHRLSVGGNQPQHF. The rearrangement links TRBV5-8 to TRBJ1-5; no firm D call. Deletions cut 4 bases from V and 2 bases from J, with 19 bases between. The germline V gene encodes CDR1 SGHTS and CDR2 YDEGEE. CDR3 length equals 17 residues. Full variable domain (outside the CDR3, taken from reference TRBV5-8 and TRBJ1-5): EAGVTQSPTHLIKTRGQQATLRCSPISGHTSVYWYQQALGLGLQFLLWYDEGEERNRGNFPPRFSGRQFPNYSSELNVNALELEDSALYLCASSHRLSVGGNQPQHFGDGTRLSIL.

V and J are TRBV24-1 and TRBJ1-2, with D unresolved. In germline, CDR1 is KGHDR, CDR2 SFDVKD. This CDR3 has 11 amino acids. The V end was cut by 4 bases, the J end by 8 bases, with 7 bases between. The CDR3 nucleotides are TGTGCCACCAGTGAGGGGAAAGGCTACACCTTC. It specifies CATSEGKGYTF.

This clone has just one count. The chain has TRBV5-1 and TRBJ1-3; D perhaps matches TRBD1 (5 bases). V was clipped by 4 bases and J by 0 bases, with 11 bases between them. Germline values: CDR1 SGHRS, CDR2 YFSETQ. The CDR3 is 15 amino acids. CDR3 nucleotides: TGCGCCAGCAGCCTGGACAAGAGCTCTGGAAACACCATATATTTT. This gives the protein CASSLDKSSGNTIYF.

This clone appeared once. The gene calls are TRBV28 and TRBJ1-2; 9 bases align to TRBD1. Trimming cost V 6 bases and J 7 bases; bases outside gene matches: 18. The CDR3 contains 17 residues. Germline V gene lookup returns CDR1 MDHEN and CDR2 SYDVKM. CDR3 DNA sequence: TGTGCCAGCAGATCATTCCCCCAGGGAACAGGGGGCGTTGGCTACACCTTC. Translating gives CASRSFPQGTGGVGYTF.

This clone came up a few times. This chain connects TRBV9 to TRBJ2-2; possible D gene TRBD1, 5 bases. This CDR3 has 16 residues. Germline lookup yields CDR1 SGDLS and CDR2 YYNGEE. V gave up 4 bases and J gave up 2 bases, with 15 bases separating them. The CDR3 nucleotides are TGTGCCAGCAGCCCAGAGGCAGGGTATAACACCGGGGAGCTGTTTTTT. It yields the protein CASSPEAGYNTGELFF.

The chain uses TRBV7-8 and TRBJ1-5; 10 bases match TRBD1. This CDR3 spans 16 amino acids. CDR1 is SGHVS, CDR2 FQNEAQ, per germline. J lost 2 bases, V lost 5 bases, and 6 bases had no gene match. The CDR3 DNA is TGTGCCAGCAGCCTCCGACAGGGGGCAGGCAATCAGCCCCAGCATTTT. It encodes CASSLRQGAGNQPQHF.

The chain uses TRBV5-4 and TRBJ2-7; D perhaps matches TRBD2 (5 bases). The CDR3 contains 14 residues. V was clipped by 3 bases and J by 3 bases, with 13 bases between them. Per the germline V gene, CDR1 is SGHNT and CDR2 is YYREEE (reference sequence). CDR3 sequence (DNA): TGTGCCAGCAGCTCTTTCGAGGGTCGCTACGAGCAGTACTTC. Protein sequence: CASSSFEGRYEQYF.

V and J are TRBV29-1 and TRBJ1-1; 8 nucleotides line up with TRBD1. The CDR3 sequence is 14 residues long. J was trimmed by 5 bases and V by 3 bases; bases with no gene match: 8. Germline CDR1 reads SQVTM; CDR2 reads ANQGSEA. CDR3 sequence reads: CSVERQGARTEAFF. CDR3 DNA: TGCAGCGTTGAGCGGCAGGGGGCACGAACTGAAGCTTTCTTT.

The chain employs TRBV9 and TRBJ2-3; the match to TRBD2 covers 11 bases. CDR1 and CDR2 from the germline V gene are SGDLS and YYNGEE. This CDR3 contains 16 residues. V lost 3 bases to trimming and J lost 3 bases; unmatched junction nucleotides: 6. The CDR3 sequence is CASSERRLAGTDTQYF. The DNA for the CDR3 is TGTGCCAGCAGCGAGAGGAGACTAGCGGGGACAGATACGCAGTATTTT.

The chain is built from TRBV4-1 and TRBJ1-5, with 7 nucleotides matching TRBD1. CDR1 is MGHRA, CDR2 YSYEKL, per germline. The CDR3 runs to 16 residues. V gave up 0 bases and J gave up 7 bases; unmatched junction bases: 9. The CDR3 nucleotides are TGCGCCAGCAGCCAAGATCCGCGACAGGGCGGACAGCCCCAGCATTTT. The encoded protein is CASSQDPRQGGQPQHF.